The source of this T cell receptor beta chain is a study of shared clonotypes between healthy human individuals. Study-wide findings and caveats: Naive CD4 clonotypes were shared across a few donors at about 5%. Represented diversity, genetic and exposure-history alike, was limited by few donors.

The assay was immunoSEQ multiplex PCR, and TCRdb's table has in-frame clones only and misses some. Seen here are more than 2 million clones, approximately 94% observed once, and the top ten hold approximately 0.13%. As to this clone: Antigen specificity is unknown.

Sequenced sample: naive CD4+ T cells sorted from blood. Specified subset: CD45RA+ positively selected. This receptor was obtained from a young man in good health.

CDR3 loop: CASSTGVDEQYF. CDR3 nucleotide sequence: TGTGCCAGCTCGACAGGGGTCGACGAGCAGTACTTC. This sequence joins TRBV27 and TRBJ2-7, with 8 bases aligning to TRBD1. The CDR3 has 12 residues. Germline values: CDR1 MNHEY, CDR2 SMNVEV (reference sequence). The V gene end was trimmed by 8 bases and the J gene end by 5 bases; junction bases not matched to a gene: 5.